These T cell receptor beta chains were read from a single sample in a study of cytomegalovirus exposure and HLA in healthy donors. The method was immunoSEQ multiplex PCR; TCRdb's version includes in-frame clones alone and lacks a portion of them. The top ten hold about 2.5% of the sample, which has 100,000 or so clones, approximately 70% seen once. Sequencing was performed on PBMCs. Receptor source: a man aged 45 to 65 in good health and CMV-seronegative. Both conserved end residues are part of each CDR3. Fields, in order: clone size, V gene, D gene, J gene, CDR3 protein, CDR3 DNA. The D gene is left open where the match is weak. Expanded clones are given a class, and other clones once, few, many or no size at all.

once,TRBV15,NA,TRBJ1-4,CATSDRTRGYEKLFF,TGTGCCACCAGCGATCGGACCCGGGGGTATGAAAAACTGTTTTTT
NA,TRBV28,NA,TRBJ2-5,CASSPSGVGGETQYF,TGTGCCAGCAGCCCCTCCGGGGTGGGCGGAGAGACCCAGTACTTC
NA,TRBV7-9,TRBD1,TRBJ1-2,CASSGTAHETNYGYTF,TGTGCCAGCAGCGGGACAGCCCATGAGACTAACTATGGCTACACCTTC
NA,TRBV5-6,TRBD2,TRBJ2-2,CASSSLAGTGELFF,TGTGCCAGCAGCTCACTAGCGGGAACCGGGGAGCTGTTTTTT
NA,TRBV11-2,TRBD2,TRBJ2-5,CASSSPRLAGAGETQYF,TGTGCCAGCAGCTCCCCTCGACTAGCGGGGGCTGGAGAGACCCAGTACTTC
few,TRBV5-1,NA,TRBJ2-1,CASSLAQWAEQFF,TGCGCCAGCAGCTTGGCCCAATGGGCAGAGCAGTTCTTC
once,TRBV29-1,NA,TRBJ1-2,CSVEARADYGYTF,TGCAGCGTTGAAGCCAGGGCAGACTATGGCTACACCTTC
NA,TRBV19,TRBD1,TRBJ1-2,CASSIGPGQGSRYYGYTF,TGTGCCAGTAGTATAGGACCGGGACAGGGGTCCCGTTACTATGGCTACACCTTC
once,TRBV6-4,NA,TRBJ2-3,CASSEARGGTDTQYF,TGTGCCAGCAGTGAGGCCAGGGGGGGCACAGATACGCAGTATTTT
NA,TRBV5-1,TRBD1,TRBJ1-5,CASSKGQGGSNQPQHF,TGCGCCAGCAGCAAAGGACAGGGGGGAAGCAATCAGCCCCAGCATTTT
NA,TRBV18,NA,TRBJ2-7,CASSPLNKPSYEQYF,TGTGCCAGCTCACCATTGAACAAACCGTCCTACGAGCAGTACTTC
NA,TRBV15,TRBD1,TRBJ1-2,CATSRDTGDSWGYTF,TGTGCCACCAGCAGGGACACAGGGGATTCATGGGGCTACACCTTC
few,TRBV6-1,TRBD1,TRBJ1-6,CASSDGDRLNSPLHF,TGTGCCAGCAGTGATGGGGACAGGCTTAATTCACCCCTCCACTTT
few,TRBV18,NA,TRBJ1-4,CASSPMDSLATNEKLFF,TGTGCCAGCTCACCAATGGACAGTCTAGCAACTAATGAAAAACTGTTTTTT
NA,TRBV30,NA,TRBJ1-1,CAWMWGRGTEAFF,TGTGCCTGGATGTGGGGGCGAGGCACTGAAGCTTTCTTT
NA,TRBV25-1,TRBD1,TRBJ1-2,CASSDRTTGGDGYTF,TGTGCCAGCAGTGATCGGACTACAGGGGGCGATGGCTACACCTTC
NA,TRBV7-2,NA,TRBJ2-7,CASSVIPGKRGYEQYF,TGTGCCAGCAGCGTTATCCCCGGGAAGCGAGGCTACGAGCAGTACTTC
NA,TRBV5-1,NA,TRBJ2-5,CASSGGGTEETQYF,TGCGCCAGCAGTGGCGGCGGGACGGAAGAGACCCAGTACTTC
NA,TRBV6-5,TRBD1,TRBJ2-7,CASSYRDRGSYEQYF,TGTGCCAGCAGTTACCGGGACAGGGGTTCCTACGAGCAGTACTTC
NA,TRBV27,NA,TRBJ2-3,CATASSARYTDTQYF,TGTGCCACTGCCTCTAGCGCGCGCTACACAGATACGCAGTATTTT
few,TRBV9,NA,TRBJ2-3,CASSVAPQGQTIYTQYF,TGTGCCAGCAGCGTAGCTCCTCAGGGCCAAACAATATATACGCAGTATTTT
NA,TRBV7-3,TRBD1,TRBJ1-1,CASSAPGQEASEAFF,TGTGCCAGCAGCGCGCCGGGACAGGAAGCTTCTGAAGCTTTCTTT
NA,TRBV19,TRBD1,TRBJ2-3,CAIWGGTGASTDTQYF,TGTGCCATCTGGGGGGGGACAGGGGCCAGCACAGATACGCAGTATTTT
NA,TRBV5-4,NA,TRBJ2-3,CASSPASAEDTQYF,TGTGCCAGCAGCCCCGCTAGCGCGGAAGATACGCAGTATTTT
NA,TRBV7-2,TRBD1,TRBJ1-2,CASSLVTGEWEGYTF,TGTGCCAGCAGCTTAGTCACAGGGGAGTGGGAAGGCTACACCTTC
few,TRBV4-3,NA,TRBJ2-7,CASSQEGHRVSSYEQYF,TGCGCCAGCAGCCAAGAAGGGCACAGGGTGTCCTCCTACGAGCAGTACTTC
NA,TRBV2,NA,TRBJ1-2,CASIGLQGPYGYTF,TGTGCCAGCATCGGCCTACAGGGTCCGTATGGCTACACCTTC
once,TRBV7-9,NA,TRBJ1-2,CSSSPGENYGYTF,TGTTCCAGCAGCCCAGGGGAGAACTATGGCTACACCTTC
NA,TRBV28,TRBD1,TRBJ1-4,CASGQGGEKLFF,TGTGCCAGCGGACAGGGGGGGGAAAAACTGTTTTTT
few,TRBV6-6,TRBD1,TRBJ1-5,CASSRGQGGQPQHF,TGTGCCAGCAGTAGGGGACAGGGTGGTCAGCCCCAGCATTTT
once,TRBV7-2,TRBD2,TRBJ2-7,CASSFRAGVYEQYF,TGTGCCAGCAGCTTCAGAGCGGGAGTCTACGAGCAGTACTTC
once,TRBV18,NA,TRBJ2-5,CASSPPGRETQYF,TGTGCCAGCTCACCACCGGGGAGGGAGACCCAGTACTTC
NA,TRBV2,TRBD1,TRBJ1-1,CASTLDAGTANTEAFF,TGTGCCAGCACCCTAGACGCCGGGACAGCGAACACTGAAGCTTTCTTT
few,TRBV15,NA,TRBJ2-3,CATSGGLAPDTQYF,TGTGCCACCAGCGGTGGACTGGCCCCAGATACGCAGTATTTT
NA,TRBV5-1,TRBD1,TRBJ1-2,CASRGQGAFSGYTF,TGCGCCAGCAGAGGACAGGGGGCGTTTAGTGGCTACACCTTC
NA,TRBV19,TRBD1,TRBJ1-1,CASSRQGSAFF,TGTGCCAGTAGTAGACAGGGTAGCGCTTTCTTT
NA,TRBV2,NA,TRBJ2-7,CASSPEQNYEQYF,TGTGCCAGCAGCCCGGAGCAAAACTACGAGCAGTACTTC
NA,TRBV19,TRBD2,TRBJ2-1,CASSSIAGGPYNEQFF,TGTGCCAGTAGTAGCATAGCGGGAGGGCCGTACAATGAGCAGTTCTTC
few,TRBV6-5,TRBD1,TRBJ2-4,CASRRGPGNIQYF,TGTGCCTCTCGCAGGGGGCCAGGAAACATTCAGTACTTC
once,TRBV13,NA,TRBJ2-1,CASSSGLRDANEQFF,TGTGCCAGCAGCTCGGGACTCCGTGACGCGAATGAGCAGTTCTTC
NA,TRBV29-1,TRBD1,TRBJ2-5,CSGRTGAREQYF,TGCAGCGGCCGGACAGGGGCGAGAGAGCAGTACTTC
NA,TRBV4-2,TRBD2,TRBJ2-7,CASSPGLAGGEQYF,TGTGCCAGCAGCCCCGGACTAGCGGGAGGCGAGCAGTACTTC
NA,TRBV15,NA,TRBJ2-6,CATSARALLSGANVLTF,TGTGCCACCAGCGCCCGAGCACTACTGTCGGGGGCCAACGTCCTGACTTTC
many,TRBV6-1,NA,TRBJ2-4,CASSENRQGKNIQYF,TGTGCCAGCAGTGAAAACCGACAAGGAAAAAACATTCAGTACTTC
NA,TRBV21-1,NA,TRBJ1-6,CASSYPGQGDSPLHF,TGTGCCAGCAGCTATCCGGGACAGGGGGATTCACCCCTCCACTTT
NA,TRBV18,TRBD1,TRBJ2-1,CASSPGQGMRNEQFF,TGTGCCAGCTCACCGGGACAGGGGATGAGGAATGAGCAGTTCTTC
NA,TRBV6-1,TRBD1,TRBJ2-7,CASSEAGLGQLYEQYF,TGTGCCAGCAGTGAAGCGGGTCTGGGACAGCTCTACGAGCAGTACTTC
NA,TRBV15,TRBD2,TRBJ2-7,CATSARSGRTFSYEQYF,TGTGCCACCAGCGCTCGTAGCGGGAGGACTTTCTCCTACGAGCAGTACTTC